A selection of T cell receptor beta chains follows, all from one sample in a study of T cells after yellow fever vaccination. From the 5' RACE reads, TCRdb called clonotypes with MiXCR, one entry per CDR3 protein. The sample lists around 350,000 distinct CDR3 sequences; about 9.9% were seen once. The starting material was PBMCs, obtained on the day of the first yellow fever vaccination. These receptors originate from a man between 18 and 29 years old who received the YFV17D yellow fever vaccine. Each CDR3 is given with its conserved first and last residue. A D gene is named only where the DNA matches it firmly. Clone size is stated in some rows and not others, as once, few, many or a class when expanded.

TRBD2	-	TRBJ2-2	TRBV28	CASSWVWGGKNTGELFF	TGTGCCAGCAGTTGGGTGTGGGGGGGGAAGAACACCGGGGAGCTGTTTTTT
-	many	TRBJ1-1	TRBV7-9	CASTRVITDYTEAFF	TGTGCCAGCACCCGGGTCATTACCGATTACACTGAAGCTTTCTTT
TRBD2	-	TRBJ2-7	TRBV7-6	CASSPLLAGGSYEQYF	TGTGCCAGCAGCCCCCTCCTAGCGGGGGGATCCTACGAGCAGTACTTC
-	few	TRBJ2-5	TRBV11-2	CASSLAVRGLEETQYF	TGTGCCAGCAGCTTAGCGGTCAGGGGATTAGAAGAGACCCAGTACTTC
-	-	TRBJ1-1	TRBV18	CASSPSQGDTEAFF	TGTGCCAGCTCACCGTCACAGGGAGACACTGAAGCTTTCTTT
-	-	TRBJ1-1	TRBV7-2	CASSLPRGGVNTEAFF	TGTGCCAGCAGCTTACCTCGGGGGGGGGTGAACACTGAAGCTTTCTTT
TRBD2	few	TRBJ2-2	TRBV7-3	CASSQSGGAYTGELFF	TGTGCCAGCAGCCAAAGCGGGGGCGCGTACACCGGGGAGCTGTTTTTT
-	-	TRBJ2-4	TRBV7-2	CASSPQGLLAKNIQYF	TGTGCCAGCAGCCCGCAGGGCCTTCTAGCCAAAAACATTCAGTACTTC
-	-	TRBJ1-5	TRBV5-1	CASSFEILQGWRSNQPQHF	TGCGCCAGCAGCTTTGAAATTCTACAGGGTTGGAGGAGCAATCAGCCCCAGCATTTT
-	-	TRBJ1-2	TRBV10-3	CAISEGTDYGYTF	TGTGCCATCAGTGAGGGTACAGACTATGGCTACACCTTC
-	-	TRBJ1-5	TRBV6-5	CASSSRTAGAPQHF	TGTGCCAGCAGTTCTCGGACAGCCGGAGCGCCCCAGCATTTT
-	-	TRBJ2-1	TRBV7-9	CASSFFQGPNEQFF	TGTGCCAGCAGCTTCTTTCAGGGTCCCAATGAGCAGTTCTTC
-	few	TRBJ2-1	TRBV20-1	CSARTSPGDEQFF	TGCAGTGCGCGTACTTCGCCGGGGGATGAGCAGTTCTTC